The 28 T cell receptor beta chains listed next were all sequenced from one sample in a study of early stage breast cancer tumors. Only in-frame clones appear in the TCRdb table, and some are missing; sequencing was by immunoSEQ multiplex PCR. The sample yields just over 70,000 clones, approximately 79% seen once. Sequencing used blood. The source of these receptors is a person in their sixties or seventies with breast cancer.

CDR3 sequence: CASSFLQGAGELFF. CDR3 nucleotide sequence: TGTGCCAGCAGCTTCCTACAGGGTGCCGGGGAGCTGTTTTTT. This chain links TRBV7-2 with TRBJ2-2, with D possibly matching TRBD1 (6 bases). The CDR3 spans 14 residues. Germline loops: CDR1 SGHTA, CDR2 FQGNSA. V dropped 3 bases and J dropped 6 bases, with 11 bases sitting between them. The complete variable domain, with remaining parts taken from reference TRBV7-2 and TRBJ2-2, reads GAGVSQSPSNKVTEKGKDVELRCDPISGHTALYWYRQSLGQGLEFLIYFQGNSAPDKSGLPSDRFSAERTGGSVSTLTIQRTQQEDSAVYLCASSFLQGAGELFFGEGSRLTVL.

The chain recombines TRBV5-1 with TRBJ2-1; 8 bases line up with TRBD2. The V gene's germline CDR1 is SGHRS and CDR2 YFSETQ. V lost 0 bases, J lost 5 bases, and 7 bases stayed unmatched. The CDR3 is made up of 16 amino acids. In nucleotides, the CDR3 is TGCGCCAGCAGCTTGGCGGGAGGGCAAGGGGACAATGAGCAGTTCTTC. This sequence encodes CASSLAGGQGDNEQFF.

This chain links TRBV7-2 with TRBJ1-1; D unclear. V was clipped by 2 bases and J by 2 bases, with 12 bases between them. The CDR3 has 15 residues. Looked up from germline, CDR1 is SGHTA and CDR2 is FQGNSA. CDR3 amino acids: CASSLFGRGNTEAFF. The CDR3 coding sequence is TGTGCCAGCAGCTTATTCGGCAGAGGTAACACTGAAGCTTTCTTT.

V and J are TRBV2 and TRBJ2-1; the D gene is possibly TRBD1 (5 bases). CDR1 and CDR2 (germline): SNHLY, FYNNEI. V dropped 4 bases and J dropped 3 bases, with 10 bases sitting between them. The CDR3 consists of 14 residues. The CDR3 DNA follows: TGTGCCAGCAGTGGGGGCCACTACTACAATGAGCAGTTCTTC. Its protein product is CASSGGHYYNEQFF.

This chain uses TRBV4-1 with TRBJ2-5; D may match TRBD1 or TRBD2 (5 bases each). In germline, CDR1 is MGHRA, CDR2 YSYEKL. The CDR3 covers 15 residues. The V and J ends lost 3 bases and 5 bases respectively, with 16 bases between them. The CDR3: CASSQGTGLGETQYF. CDR3 coding DNA: TGCGCCAGCAGCCAGGGGACGGGCTTGGGTGAGACCCAGTACTTC.

The chain recombines TRBV7-9 with TRBJ2-5, with 9 bases fitting TRBD2. The trim removed 5 bases at V and 4 bases at J, leaving 8 bases unmatched. CDR3 size: 15 residues. The germline V gene has CDR1 SEHNR and CDR2 FQNEAQ (reference sequence). CDR3 in DNA: TGTGCCAGCAGCCCAAGCGGGAGGCCAGGAGAGACCCAGTACTTC. Its translation is CASSPSGRPGETQYF.

The chain has TRBV11-2 and TRBJ2-3, with a weak D call TRBD2 (5 bases). Germline loops: CDR1 SGHAT, CDR2 FQNNGV. The CDR3 contains 14 residues. Deletions cut 1 base from V and 0 bases from J, with 5 bases between. The CDR3 spells CASSLGTSTDTQYF. As DNA, the CDR3 is TGTGCCAGCAGCTTAGGGACTAGCACAGATACGCAGTATTTT.

The J gene is TRBJ1-4, the V gene TRBV7-9; D remains unclear. The germline V gene encodes CDR1 SEHNR and CDR2 FQNEAQ (reference sequence). Deletions cut 1 base from V and 3 bases from J, with 15 bases between. The CDR3 has 17 residues. The CDR3, as DNA: TGTGCCAGCAGCTTAGGAGAACGCGGGCGACCTAATGAAAAACTGTTTTTT. The encoded protein is CASSLGERGRPNEKLFF. The entire variable domain, with the rest obtained from reference TRBV7-9 and TRBJ1-4, is as follows: DTGVSQNPRHKITKRGQNVTFRCDPISEHNRLYWYRQTLGQGPEFLTYFQNEAQLEKSRLLSDRFSAERPKGSFSTLEIQRTEQGDSAMYLCASSLGERGRPNEKLFFGSGTQLSVL.

The chain employs TRBV1 and TRBJ1-5; no DNA check was done on the table's D call, TRBD1. TRBV1 is recorded as a pseudogene. The CDR3 is made up of 15 amino acids. CDR3 residues: CTSSDRDRGNQPQHF. Written as DNA, the CDR3 is TGCACCAGCAGCGACCGGGACAGGGGAAATCAGCCCCAGCATTTT.

The chain joins TRBV5-1 to TRBJ2-3, with 7 bases lining up with TRBD2. The CDR3 covers 14 residues. Germline values: CDR1 SGHRS, CDR2 YFSETQ. V shed 7 bases and J 0 bases; nucleotides not matched to a gene: 5. CDR3 sequence reads: CASGRDGSTDTQYF. The DNA for the CDR3 is TGCGCCAGCGGGAGGGACGGTAGCACAGATACGCAGTATTTT. The variable domain in full, completed from reference TRBV5-1 and TRBJ2-3, reads KAGVTQTPRYLIKTRGQQVTLSCSPISGHRSVSWYQQTPGQGLQFLFEYFSETQRNKGNFPGRFSGRQFSNSRSEMNVSTLELGDSALYLCASGRDGSTDTQYFGPGTRLTVL.

The chain carries TRBV7-2 and TRBJ1-2; D is ambiguous. There are 14 residues in the CDR3. Trimming cost V 0 bases and J 4 bases, with 9 bases left between them. The germline V gene has CDR1 SGHTA and CDR2 FQGNSA. CDR3 sequence: CASSLARATYGYTF. In DNA, the CDR3 is TGTGCCAGCAGCTTAGCGCGCGCAACCTATGGCTACACCTTC.

The V call is TRBV5-4, the J call TRBJ2-1; 8 bases are shared with TRBD1. Germline CDR1 SGHNT, CDR2 YYREEE (reference sequence). V gave up 4 bases and J gave up 6 bases; unmatched junction bases: 9. The CDR3 has 15 residues. CDR3 loop: CASSRKQGATNEQFF. In DNA, the CDR3 is TGTGCCAGCAGCCGTAAGCAGGGGGCGACCAATGAGCAGTTCTTC.

This clone has only one observation. The chain joins TRBV19 to TRBJ1-4; unclear D gene. Germline V lookup: CDR1 LNHDA, CDR2 SQIVND (reference sequence). The CDR3 totals 12 residues. Trimming took off 7 bases at V and 12 bases at J, with 15 bases between the two ends. For the CDR3, the DNA is TGTGCCAGTAAACAAATCGGGAGAGAACTGTTTTTT. Its protein is CASKQIGRELFF.

This clone was observed a handful of times. The gene calls are TRBV2 and TRBJ1-6; 9 bases map to TRBD1. Germline V CDR1 and CDR2: SNHLY, FYNNEI. The junction had 4 bases not matched to a gene; V was cut back by 7 bases and J by 9 bases. The CDR3 is 13 amino acids. The CDR3 protein is CASIRQGVSPLHF. DNA for the CDR3: TGTGCCAGCATTAGACAGGGGGTTTCACCCCTCCACTTT.

J is TRBJ2-1 and V is TRBV7-3; a weak D match, TRBD1 (6 bases). CDR3 length equals 15 residues. Per the germline V gene, CDR1 is SGHTA and CDR2 is FQGTGA. V dropped 5 bases and J dropped 2 bases, with 13 bases sitting between them. The CDR3 DNA reads TGTGCCAGCAGCCCCCAGGGGTCCACCTACAATGAGCAGTTCTTC. Residues: CASSPQGSTYNEQFF.

The chain recombines TRBV2 with TRBJ2-3; 8 bases match TRBD1. Trimming at V came to 7 bases and at J to 1 base, leaving 4 bases not matched to a gene. The CDR3 runs to 14 residues. The germline gives CDR1 SNHLY, CDR2 FYNNEI. CDR3 bases: TGTGCCAGCACCGACAGGGGAGGCACAGATACGCAGTATTTT. Its translation: CASTDRGGTDTQYF.

The chain is built from TRBV19 and TRBJ1-2, with D maybe TRBD1 (6 bases). Per germline, CDR1 LNHDA and CDR2 SQIVND (reference sequence). The V end lost 4 bases, the J end lost 8 bases, and 20 bases lay between the germline ends. The CDR3 runs to 15 residues. Here the CDR3 reads CASSTTFTGALGYTF. The CDR3 region has the DNA TGTGCCAGTAGTACGACCTTTACGGGGGCCTTAGGCTACACCTTC.

This chain connects TRBV5-4 to TRBJ2-2; D remains ambiguous. Trimming removed 4 bases from V and 9 bases from J, with 13 bases in between. The CDR3 loop spans 13 amino acids. CDR1 and CDR2 (germline): SGHNT, YYREEE (reference sequence). The CDR3 DNA reads TGTGCCAGCAGCGACGACTTGTCCCGGGAGCTGTTTTTT. Translation: CASSDDLSRELFF.

The rearrangement joins TRBV28 to TRBJ2-3; 10 nucleotides match TRBD2. Germline V gene data show CDR1 as MDHEN and CDR2 as SYDVKM. The CDR3 runs to 15 residues. After removal of 3 bases from V and 6 bases from J, the junction contained 6 bases not matched to a gene. CDR3 residues: CASSFLAGGVDTQYF. CDR3 DNA sequence: TGTGCCAGCAGTTTTTTAGCGGGGGGTGTTGATACGCAGTATTTT.

V usage is TRBV28 and J usage is TRBJ2-7, with 9 bases aligning to TRBD1. The CDR3 spans 15 residues. Germline V gives CDR1 MDHEN, CDR2 SYDVKM. The V and J ends lost 6 bases and 5 bases, in that order; junction bases with no gene match: 11. The chain's CDR3 is CASSSLGQGGNEQYF. CDR3 coding DNA: TGTGCCAGCAGCTCCTTGGGACAGGGAGGGAACGAGCAGTACTTC.

The chain employs TRBV28 and TRBJ2-2; 8 nucleotides align to TRBD1. The CDR3 contains 15 residues. J was trimmed by 6 bases and V by 2 bases; bases with no gene match: 5. The V gene's germline CDR1 is MDHEN and CDR2 SYDVKM. The CDR3 DNA reads TGTGCCAGCAGTTTAGGCAGGGGGCTGGCCGGGGAGCTGTTTTTT. Residues: CASSLGRGLAGELFF.

The count of this clone is one. The rearrangement uses TRBV6-4 and TRBJ1-2; D is ambiguous. CDR3 length: 15 residues. Germline assignment: CDR1 MRHNA and CDR2 SNTAGT. V was clipped by 11 bases and J by 1 base, with 20 bases between them. The CDR3 sequence is CAGPEAGVLNYGYTF. The DNA for the CDR3 is TGTGCCGGCCCTGAAGCTGGGGTCCTTAACTATGGCTACACCTTC.

The chain joins TRBV7-6 to TRBJ1-3; no clear D gene. This CDR3 is 17 amino acids long. CDR1 and CDR2 from the germline V gene are SGHVS and FNYEAQ. The germline V and J ends were trimmed by 1 base and 0 bases, with 13 bases remaining between them. The CDR3 DNA reads TGTGCCAGCAGCTTAGTTGTCTCCCACAGCTCTGGAAACACCATATATTTT. Translated, it gives CASSLVVSHSSGNTIYF. Filled out from reference TRBV7-6 and TRBJ1-3, the complete variable domain reads GAGVSQSPRYKVTKRGQDVALRCDPISGHVSLYWYRQALGQGPEFLTYFNYEAQQDKSGLPNDRFSAERPEGSISTLTIQRTEQRDSAMYRCASSLVVSHSSGNTIYFGEGSWLTVV.

The chain carries TRBV2 and TRBJ2-5; TRBD2 matches 12 bases. CDR3 length: 16 residues. Germline V gives CDR1 SNHLY, CDR2 FYNNEI. Trimming took 5 bases from V and 5 from J; bases not matched to a gene: 9. The CDR3 DNA follows: TGTGCCAGCAGTTCCCGACTAGCGGGAGTTGGTGAGACCCAGTACTTC. This codes for CASSSRLAGVGETQYF.

V gene TRBV9 combines with J gene TRBJ1-2; TRBD1 matches 9 bases. The CDR3 contains 15 residues. With 0 bases clipped from V and 6 bases from J, the junction kept 6 bases outside the gene matches. CDR1 SGDLS and CDR2 YYNGEE come from the germline V gene. The CDR3 nucleotides read TGTGCCAGCAGCGTAGCCCTGACAGGGGGTGATGGCTACACCTTC. Its translation: CASSVALTGGDGYTF.

The gene calls are TRBV28 and TRBJ2-7; no reliable D call. Germline CDR1 is MDHEN and CDR2 is SYDVKM. V dropped 2 bases and J dropped 3 bases, with 5 bases sitting between them. CDR3 length: 12 residues. CDR3 loop: CASSLGFYEQYF. CDR3 nucleotide sequence: TGTGCCAGCAGTTTAGGGTTCTACGAGCAGTACTTC.

This chain connects TRBV27 to TRBJ2-7, with TRBD1 matching 8 bases. With V trimmed by 4 bases and J by 2 bases, 10 bases remained unmatched. The CDR3 is 16 residues long. Germline V gene lookup returns CDR1 MNHEY and CDR2 SMNVEV (reference sequence). The CDR3 DNA reads TGTGCCAGCAGTTCGCCACGCGTGACAGGGGCCTACGAGCAGTACTTC. Amino acids: CASSSPRVTGAYEQYF.

The chain recombines TRBV9 with TRBJ2-7; 9 bases fit TRBD1. The germline V gene has CDR1 SGDLS and CDR2 YYNGEE. CDR3 length: 18 amino acids. Unmatched junction bases numbered 13, after V lost 2 bases and J lost 1 base. The chain's CDR3 is CASSVGQGISSFSYEQYF. In DNA form, the CDR3 reads TGTGCCAGCAGCGTGGGACAGGGTATTTCTTCGTTTTCCTACGAGCAGTACTTC.